This TCR beta chain stems from a study of identical twins. This clonotype was seen a handful of times. The target antigen is unknown. CDR3 length: 12 amino acids. The V gene lost 3 bases and the J gene lost 8 bases, with 9 bases spanning the gap. TCRdb itself ran the 5' RACE reads through MiXCR, one entry per CDR3 protein. The sample lists some 500,000 distinct CDR3 sequences, around 14% seen once, with roughly 0.56% in the top ten. Study conclusions and caveats: Whereas memory repertoires showed no such difference, abundant cord blood beta clonotypes carried fewer insertions.

These data were also reused for a study on yellow fever vaccine responses in identical twins.

The receptor was isolated from a woman younger than 30 in good health. The chain carries TRBV12-3 or TRBV12-4 and TRBJ2-3; D is possibly TRBD1 (5 bases). Source material: CD4+ T cells sorted from blood. This CDR3 is CASSFFQGTQYF. DNA for the CDR3: TGTGCCAGCAGTTTCTTCCAGGGTACGCAGTATTTT.